This passage covers 25 T cell receptor beta chains from one sample sequenced in a study of CD4+ T cells in melanoma. Only in-frame clones appear in the TCRdb table, and some are missing; sequencing was by immunoSEQ multiplex PCR. The sample lists 120,000 to 150,000 clones, 80% to 95% occurring once. Receptor source: a human donor with melanoma.

This chain links TRBV11-2 with TRBJ2-2; D is uncertain. This CDR3 has 13 amino acids. V gave up 1 base and J gave up 4 bases, with 4 bases separating them. From germline, CDR1 is SGHAT and CDR2 FQNNGV. The CDR3 sequence: CASSLALTGELFF. For the CDR3, the DNA is TGTGCCAGCAGCTTAGCTCTCACCGGGGAGCTGTTTTTT.

The chain couples TRBV6-5 to TRBJ2-7; D is uncertain. The CDR3 covers 11 residues. The V end was cut by 6 bases, the J end by 5 bases, with 8 bases between. CDR1 is MNHEY, CDR2 SVGAGI, per germline. The CDR3 DNA reads TGTGCCAGCAGCCTACATGACGAGCAGTACTTC. This sequence encodes CASSLHDEQYF.

V gene TRBV19 combines with J gene TRBJ2-7; D call uncertain. Trimming shortened V by 4 bases and J by 4 bases, and 5 bases separated the two germline ends. The CDR3 loop spans 11 amino acids. CDR1 and CDR2 (germline): LNHDA, SQIVND (reference sequence). This chain's CDR3 is CASSNLYEQYF. The CDR3 DNA reads TGTGCCAGTAGTAACCTTTACGAGCAGTACTTC.

The gene calls are TRBV10-3 and TRBJ2-7, with 7 bases aligning to TRBD2. The CDR3 has 14 residues. V dropped 7 bases and J dropped 2; count of bases not matched to a gene: 8. The V gene's germline CDR1 is ENHRY and CDR2 SYGVKD. CDR3: CAITDRGVAYEQYF. CDR3 bases: TGTGCCATCACCGATCGGGGGGTCGCCTACGAGCAGTACTTC.

The chain employs TRBV9 and TRBJ1-6; D remains unclear. This CDR3 is built from 15 residues. Germline-derived CDR1 and CDR2 are SGDLS and YYNGEE. The V end was cut by 3 bases, the J end by 10 bases, with 17 bases between. The CDR3 nucleotides read TGTGCCAGCAGCGCGTTCTTAGGACGACACTCACCCCTCCACTTT. The encoded protein is CASSAFLGRHSPLHF.

The gene calls are TRBV5-1 and TRBJ2-2; D remains ambiguous. The CDR3 extends over 12 amino acids. V was pared by 6 bases and J by 5 bases, with 8 bases between. Germline CDR1 SGHRS, CDR2 YFSETQ. CDR3 region: CASTVGTGELFF. The CDR3 DNA reads TGCGCCAGCACGGTCGGTACCGGGGAGCTGTTTTTT.

The chain couples TRBV5-1 to TRBJ2-5, with D maybe TRBD2 (5 bases). CDR3 length: 15 residues. Between the trimmed V and J ends, which lost 4 bases and 1 base, there was a span of 14 bases. In germline, CDR1 is SGHRS, CDR2 YFSETQ. In DNA, the CDR3 is TGCGCCAGCAGCCCGGGCTACGGGGTCCAAGAGACCCAGTACTTC. Residues: CASSPGYGVQETQYF.

The CDR3 region is CASSFRGLDMNTEAFF. CDR3 coding DNA: TGTGCCAGCAGTTTCAGGGGCCTTGACATGAACACTGAAGCTTTCTTT. The chain carries TRBV28 and TRBJ1-1, with D perhaps matching TRBD1 (6 bases). In germline, CDR1 is MDHEN, CDR2 SYDVKM. The CDR3 extends over 16 amino acids. V dropped 3 bases and J dropped 0 bases, with 14 bases sitting between them.

The chain employs TRBV30 and TRBJ1-2; D gene uncertain. Between the trimmed V and J ends, which lost 0 bases and 8 bases, there was a span of 19 bases. CDR3 length equals 15 residues. Germline V lookup: CDR1 GTSNPN, CDR2 SVGIG (reference sequence). In DNA form, the CDR3 reads TGTGCCTGGAGTGTAAATCTCTTAACTTGGACGGGCTACACCTTC. Residues: CAWSVNLLTWTGYTF. The whole variable domain, filled in from reference TRBV30 and TRBJ1-2, reads SQTIHQWPATLVQPVGSPLSLECTVEGTSNPNLYWYRQAAGRGLQLLFYSVGIGQISSEVPQNLSASRPQDRQFILSSKKLLLSDSGFYLCAWSVNLLTWTGYTFGSGTRLTVV.

The rearrangement links TRBV15 to TRBJ1-3; D is possibly TRBD1 (6 bases). V gave up 4 bases and J gave up 4 bases, with 14 bases separating them. The CDR3 sequence is 15 residues long. Looked up from germline, CDR1 is LNHNV and CDR2 is YYDKDF (reference sequence). CDR3 in amino acids: CATSIDTGYGNTIYF. The CDR3 bases are TGTGCCACCAGCATAGATACAGGGTACGGAAACACCATATATTTT. Supplemented by reference TRBV15 and TRBJ1-3, the full variable domain reads DAMVIQNPRYQVTQFGKPVTLSCSQTLNHNVMYWYQQKSSQAPKLLFHYYDKDFNNEADTPDNFQSRRPNTSFCFLDIRSPGLGDTAMYLCATSIDTGYGNTIYFGEGSWLTVV.

This clone was found once. The V call is TRBV5-1, the J call TRBJ2-1; 7 bases line up with TRBD2. CDR1 is SGHRS, CDR2 YFSETQ, per germline. The CDR3 covers 13 residues. The V and J ends lost 0 bases and 9 bases, in that order; junction bases with no gene match: 3. This CDR3 reads CASSLVAGVEQFF. CDR3 nucleotide sequence: TGCGCCAGCAGCTTGGTTGCGGGGGTTGAGCAGTTCTTC.

V gene TRBV7-6 combines with J gene TRBJ2-2; D is undetermined. The V gene lost 4 bases and the J gene lost 6 bases, with 6 bases spanning the gap. The CDR3 runs to 12 residues. The germline V gene encodes CDR1 SGHVS and CDR2 FNYEAQ. CDR3: CASSSGSGELFF. In DNA, the CDR3 is TGTGCCAGCAGCTCCGGATCCGGGGAGCTGTTTTTT.

The J gene is TRBJ2-4, the V gene TRBV28; perhaps TRBD1 as D (5 bases). Per germline, CDR1 MDHEN and CDR2 SYDVKM. The CDR3 covers 18 residues. With 4 bases removed from V and 0 bases from J, the gap between germline ends came to 19 bases. CDR3 nucleotide sequence: TGTGCCAGCAGTTCCCCCCGGCAGGGCCATCTAGCCAAAAACATTCAGTACTTC. This sequence encodes CASSSPRQGHLAKNIQYF.

The genes are TRBV6-1 and TRBJ2-5; no reliable D call. From germline, CDR1 is MNHNS and CDR2 SASEGT. The V end lost 2 bases, the J end lost 7 bases, and 14 bases lay between the germline ends. CDR3 length equals 14 residues. CDR3 sequence reads: CASSELTALGTQYF. As DNA, the CDR3 is TGTGCCAGCAGTGAATTGACTGCGCTAGGGACCCAGTACTTC.

The chain is built from TRBV11-1 and TRBJ1-4; D is perhaps TRBD1 (5 bases). The germline V and J ends were trimmed by 3 bases and 3 bases, with 14 bases remaining between them. CDR3 size: 16 residues. Germline V gives CDR1 SGHAT, CDR2 FQDESV (reference sequence). CDR3 loop: CASSFDRSPANEKLFF. DNA of the CDR3: TGTGCCAGCAGCTTCGACAGAAGCCCGGCTAATGAAAAACTGTTTTTT.

CDR3 amino acids: CASSPVNPGHNEQFF. Here the CDR3 DNA reads TGTGCCAGCAGCCCGGTCAACCCAGGGCACAATGAGCAGTTCTTC. The chain recombines TRBV11-2 with TRBJ2-1; weak D call: TRBD1 (5 bases). The V gene lost 5 bases and the J gene lost 5 bases, with 16 bases spanning the gap. This CDR3 has 15 amino acids. The V gene's germline CDR1 is SGHAT and CDR2 FQNNGV.

The chain has TRBV5-1 and TRBJ1-1; D is unclear. Trimming cost V 0 bases and J 11 bases, with 11 bases left between them. CDR3 length: 12 residues. CDR1 is SGHRS and CDR2 is YFSETQ in the germline V gene. The CDR3, as DNA: TGCGCCAGCAGCTTGGACCGTTTGGATGCTTTCTTT. Encoded protein: CASSLDRLDAFF. The complete variable domain, with remaining parts taken from reference TRBV5-1 and TRBJ1-1, reads KAGVTQTPRYLIKTRGQQVTLSCSPISGHRSVSWYQQTPGQGLQFLFEYFSETQRNKGNFPGRFSGRQFSNSRSEMNVSTLELGDSALYLCASSLDRLDAFFGQGTRLTVV.

As DNA, the CDR3 is TGTGCCTGGAGGGGACAGCGAAACTATGGCTACACCTTC. Translating gives CAWRGQRNYGYTF. This chain uses TRBV30 with TRBJ1-2; 7 nucleotides line up with TRBD1. CDR3 length equals 13 residues. Trimming at V came to 3 bases and at J to 2 bases, leaving 3 bases not matched to a gene. Germline V gene sequence: CDR1 GTSNPN, CDR2 SVGIG (reference sequence). Supplemented by reference TRBV30 and TRBJ1-2, the full variable domain reads SQTIHQWPATLVQPVGSPLSLECTVEGTSNPNLYWYRQAAGRGLQLLFYSVGIGQISSEVPQNLSASRPQDRQFILSSKKLLLSDSGFYLCAWRGQRNYGYTFGSGTRLTVV.

The rearrangement joins TRBV9 to TRBJ2-1, with 11 bases aligning to TRBD1. V was clipped by 5 bases and J by 7 bases; unmatched bases: 5. Germline CDR1 reads SGDLS; CDR2 reads YYNGEE. The CDR3 length is 14 residues. CDR3 loop: CASSRTGGWNEQFF. The CDR3 region has the DNA TGTGCCAGCAGTCGGACAGGGGGCTGGAATGAGCAGTTCTTC.

The rearrangement uses TRBV10-3 and TRBJ2-3; D may be TRBD1 or TRBD2 (5 bases each). Germline CDR1 and CDR2: ENHRY and SYGVKD. The CDR3 is 14 residues long. Trimming removed 8 bases at V and 0 bases at J, with 12 bases between. CDR3 sequence: CAIGASRSTDTQYF. The CDR3 nucleotides are TGTGCCATCGGGGCTAGCAGAAGCACAGATACGCAGTATTTT.

The chain employs TRBV5-1 and TRBJ2-5; 9 bases map to TRBD1. V lost 4 bases to trimming and J lost 1 base; unmatched junction nucleotides: 5. Germline V gene data show CDR1 as SGHRS and CDR2 as YFSETQ. The CDR3 sequence is 15 residues long. The DNA of the CDR3 is TGCGCCAGCAGCCGGACAGGGGTTTCCCAAGAGACCCAGTACTTC. Translation: CASSRTGVSQETQYF.

This clone was seen a single time. The CDR3 protein is CASSLGGSFSYNEQFF. The CDR3, as DNA: TGCGCCAGCAGCTTGGGGGGCAGTTTCTCCTACAATGAGCAGTTCTTC. The gene calls are TRBV5-1 and TRBJ2-1; D possibly corresponds to TRBD1 (5 bases). The CDR3 runs to 16 residues. V dropped 0 bases and J dropped 0 bases, with 10 bases sitting between them. From germline, CDR1 is SGHRS and CDR2 YFSETQ.

The V and J genes are TRBV7-8 and TRBJ2-7; D possibly corresponds to TRBD1 (5 bases). The CDR3 contains 14 residues. V was cut by 5 bases and J by 2 bases, with 13 bases left in between. Germline CDR1 reads SGHVS; CDR2 reads FQNEAQ. The CDR3 region is CASSPSTAAYEQYF. The DNA for the CDR3 is TGTGCCAGCAGCCCTTCGACAGCAGCCTACGAGCAGTACTTC. Looking up the rest from reference TRBV7-8 and TRBJ2-7 gives the full variable domain: GAGVSQSPRYKVAKRGQDVALRCDPISGHVSLFWYQQALGQGPEFLTYFQNEAQLDKSGLPSDRFFAERPEGSVSTLKIQRTQQEDSAVYLCASSPSTAAYEQYFGPGTRLTVT.

CDR3 nucleotide sequence: TGTGCCAGCAGCTTACCGACTAGAATAGAGACCCAGTACTTC. Translation: CASSLPTRIETQYF. The rearrangement joins TRBV5-5 to TRBJ2-5, with D tentatively TRBD2 (6 bases). The length of the CDR3 is 14 residues. The V gene's germline CDR1 is SGHKS and CDR2 YYEKEE (reference sequence). Trimming left V 2 bases short and J 4 bases short, with 12 bases between.

The rearrangement links TRBV5-1 to TRBJ1-1; possibly TRBD1 for D (5 bases). V lost 0 bases and J lost 3, with 12 bases in between. The CDR3 totals 15 residues. The germline V gene has CDR1 SGHRS and CDR2 YFSETQ. CDR3 residues: CASSLGVGADTEAFF. The DNA of the CDR3 is TGCGCCAGCAGCTTGGGGGTAGGGGCCGACACTGAAGCTTTCTTT.